The clone carrying this T cell receptor (beta chain) was seen at least ten times. The CDR3 totals 17 residues. Germline values: CDR1 MNHEY, CDR2 SVGAGI. V was pared by 5 bases and J by 1 base, with 18 bases between. This record comes from a study of neurological immune-mediated disorders. The method for making cDNA was 5'RACE, and it used 10-nucleotide random UMIs. TCRdb reanalysed the 5' RACE reads using MiXCR and keeps one entry per CDR3 protein. The sample has tens of thousands of distinct CDR3 sequences; approximately 6.2% are singletons. Sample: CD4+ T cells from blood. This TCR was sampled from a woman between 18 and 29 years old with multiple sclerosis. This sequence joins TRBV6-5 and TRBJ2-1; D remains ambiguous. The CDR3 nucleotides are TGTGCCAGCAGTCTAACGAGGCCCGACGGGTCCTACAATGAGCAGTTCTTC. This encodes CASSLTRPDGSYNEQFF.